One and the same sample provided the 13 T cell receptor beta chains below, sequenced in a study of shared clonotypes between healthy human individuals. This table comes from immunoSEQ multiplex PCR, and its TCRdb copy is limited to in-frame clones, with some not included. This repertoire shows 650,000 to 800,000 clones, 72% found once; its top ten account for under 2%. Material for sequencing was memory CD4+ T cells sorted from blood. Subset indicated: CD45RA-negative fraction. The receptor set was obtained from a woman in her 30s in good health.

The J gene is TRBJ2-7, the V gene TRBV11-2; the match to TRBD2 covers 8 bases. Germline V gene data show CDR1 as SGHAT and CDR2 as FQNNGV. The J segment lost 0 bases and the V segment lost 4 bases, leaving 5 bases of the junction unmatched. The CDR3 contains 15 residues. CDR3 bases: TGTGCCAGCAGCTCGTCCGGGACTAGCTCCTACGAGCAGTACTTC. Protein sequence: CASSSSGTSSYEQYF.

This chain joins TRBV5-5 and TRBJ2-7, with 7 bases that match TRBD1. The junction had 13 bases not matched to a gene; V was cut back by 4 bases and J by 12 bases. The CDR3 loop spans 13 amino acids. Germline V gene sequence: CDR1 SGHKS, CDR2 YYEKEE (reference sequence). This CDR3 is CASSPGTEFRRYF. The CDR3 coding sequence is TGTGCCAGCAGCCCCGGGACAGAGTTTCGAAGGTACTTC.

This clone was counted only a few times. The V call is TRBV6-6, the J call TRBJ2-2; D call uncertain. The V end lost 4 bases, the J end lost 2 bases, and 8 bases lay between the germline ends. This CDR3 spans 14 amino acids. Germline V lookup: CDR1 MNHNY, CDR2 SVGAGI (reference sequence). The CDR3 protein is CASSSQSNTGELFF. Here the CDR3 DNA reads TGTGCCAGCAGTTCTCAATCTAACACCGGGGAGCTGTTTTTT.

The gene calls are TRBV4-1 and TRBJ2-1, with D hard to call. With 4 bases removed from V and 8 bases from J, the gap between germline ends came to 15 bases. The CDR3 covers 14 residues. The germline V gene encodes CDR1 MGHRA and CDR2 YSYEKL. The chain's CDR3 is CASSPRPILDEQFF. DNA of the CDR3: TGCGCCAGCAGCCCTCGCCCCATCTTGGATGAGCAGTTCTTC.

This rearrangement joins TRBV5-1 to TRBJ2-7; TRBD1 aligns across 8 bases. The germline gives CDR1 SGHRS, CDR2 YFSETQ. V shed 0 bases and J 6 bases; nucleotides not matched to a gene: 5. There are 14 residues in the CDR3. As DNA, the CDR3 is TGCGCCAGCAGCTTGGGGACAGGGTCTCGCGAGCAGTACTTC. This encodes CASSLGTGSREQYF.

CDR3 coding DNA: TGTGCCAGCAGTTCAAAGGAGGTCTCTGGAAACACCATATATTTT. Translated, it gives CASSSKEVSGNTIYF. The gene calls are TRBV7-9 and TRBJ1-3; no reliable D call. Germline lookup yields CDR1 SEHNR and CDR2 FQNEAQ (reference sequence). V was cut by 6 bases and J by 0 bases, with 12 bases left in between. The CDR3 sequence is 15 residues long.

This clone is a singleton in its sample. This chain joins TRBV6-5 and TRBJ2-1, with a weak D call TRBD1 (6 bases). The CDR3 covers 15 residues. Looked up from germline, CDR1 is MNHEY and CDR2 is SVGAGI. V was clipped by 6 bases and J by 5 bases, with 17 bases between them. DNA for the CDR3: TGTGCCAGCAGCCCAACAGGGTTGATCCACAATGAGCAGTTCTTC. It is translated as CASSPTGLIHNEQFF.

The genes are TRBV19 and TRBJ2-7; 8 bases fit TRBD1. Trimming at V came to 3 bases and at J to 7 bases, leaving 14 bases not matched to a gene. Germline CDR1 reads LNHDA; CDR2 reads SQIVND (reference sequence). CDR3 length: 16 residues. CDR3 in amino acids: CASSIWQGASLTEQYF. The DNA for the CDR3 is TGTGCCAGTAGTATTTGGCAGGGGGCTAGCTTGACTGAGCAGTACTTC. Based on the CDR3 plus reference TRBV19 and TRBJ2-7, the full variable domain is DGGITQSPKYLFRKEGQNVTLSCEQNLNHDAMYWYRQDPGQGLRLIYYSQIVNDFQKGDIAEGYSVSREKKESFPLTVTSAQKNPTAFYLCASSIWQGASLTEQYFGPGTRLTVT.

This chain connects TRBV27 to TRBJ2-3; 7 bases fit TRBD2. V lost 3 bases to trimming and J lost 3 bases; unmatched junction nucleotides: 6. This CDR3 region has 15 residues. Germline V lookup: CDR1 MNHEY, CDR2 SMNVEV (reference sequence). The CDR3 sequence: CASSFRNSGTDTQYF. The CDR3 DNA sequence: TGTGCCAGCAGTTTCCGAAATAGCGGGACAGATACGCAGTATTTT.

This clone was seen a single time. The chain is built from TRBV11-3 and TRBJ2-3; D not certain. In germline, CDR1 is SGHNT, CDR2 YENEEA. Trimming removed 0 bases from V and 1 base from J, with 11 bases in between. CDR3 length equals 16 residues. The CDR3 here is CASSLDSGAGTDTQYF. The CDR3 DNA is TGTGCCAGCAGCTTAGATTCAGGAGCAGGCACAGATACGCAGTATTTT.

The genes are TRBV5-1 and TRBJ1-3; TRBD1 agrees at 8 bases. CDR3 length: 16 residues. J gave up 0 bases and V 2 bases, and 4 bases lay outside the gene matches. CDR1 SGHRS and CDR2 YFSETQ come from the germline V gene. In DNA form, the CDR3 reads TGCGCCAGCAGCTTACAGGGGGTGAACTCTGGAAACACCATATATTTT. This encodes CASSLQGVNSGNTIYF.

The rearrangement joins TRBV19 to TRBJ1-5; unclear D gene. There are 14 residues in the CDR3. V was shortened by 7 bases and J by 7 bases, with 17 bases between the two germline ends. Germline lookup yields CDR1 LNHDA and CDR2 SQIVND (reference sequence). DNA for the CDR3: TGTGCCAGTACCCCGGAGGTTGTTGAACAGCCCCAGCATTTT. It specifies CASTPEVVEQPQHF.

In its sample, this clone was seen a few times. This rearrangement joins TRBV29-1 to TRBJ1-4; D gene ambiguous. This CDR3 comprises 11 residues. V lost 4 bases and J lost 6, with 6 bases in between. Germline CDR1 SQVTM, CDR2 ANQGSEA. In nucleotides, the CDR3 is TGCAGCGTTGGGACCTATGAAAAACTGTTTTTT. This translates into CSVGTYEKLFF. The full variable domain, rest sourced from reference TRBV29-1 and TRBJ1-4, is SAVISQKPSRDICQRGTSLTIQCQVDSQVTMMFWYRQQPGQSLTLIATANQGSEATYESGFVIDKFPISRPNLTFSTLTVSNMSPEDSSIYLCSVGTYEKLFFGSGTQLSVL.